Listed here are 19 T cell receptor beta chains from one sample, sequenced in a study of Ad26.COV2.S vaccination and SARS-CoV-2 variants (dated by TCRdb to the early 2020s). The treatment or condition tag for this specimen amounts to: some 20 received Ad26.COV2.S at low or high dose, single or two shots; five or six received placebo; per-sample allocation not given. Repertoires of vaccine and placebo recipients were sequenced from samples taken on day 63 after the first injection. Libraries were prepared through the immunoSEQ multiplex PCR assay. Held by TCRdb, this immuneACCESS table contains in-frame sequences only and omits some clones. Under half of the omission traces to an unresolved V gene where checked; the cause of the rest is unknown. Present in this sample are about 350,000 clones, around 89% of which were seen just once. The ten largest make up around 6.4% of the sample. Sample: peripheral blood, taken in a trial of Ad26.COV2.S vaccine versus placebo. The receptors were gathered from a person aged 18-65 years who received the Ad26.COV2.S COVID-19 vaccine or a placebo.

The chain joins TRBV19 to TRBJ2-5, with 8 positions matching TRBD1. CDR1 is LNHDA, CDR2 SQIVND, per germline (reference sequence). Trimming removed 5 bases from V and 6 bases from J; junction bases left unmatched: 2. This CDR3 is built from 12 residues. The CDR3 DNA reads TGTGCCAGTAGTTCAGGGGGCAAGACCCAGTACTTC. It yields the protein CASSSGGKTQYF.

This chain joins TRBV11-3 and TRBJ2-1; D is ambiguous. The germline V and J ends were trimmed by 3 bases and 0 bases, with 9 bases remaining between them. The CDR3 consists of 15 residues. Germline V gene lookup returns CDR1 SGHNT and CDR2 YENEEA. CDR3 amino acids: CASSFRTSSYNEQFF. As DNA, the CDR3 is TGTGCCAGCAGCTTTAGAACCAGCTCCTACAATGAGCAGTTCTTC.

This clone came up once. The V gene is TRBV9, the J gene TRBJ2-3; the D gene is possibly TRBD2 (6 bases). The CDR3 has 15 residues. Germline V lookup: CDR1 SGDLS, CDR2 YYNGEE. The V and J ends lost 0 bases and 1 base respectively, with 9 bases between them. The chain's CDR3 is CASSVAWGGTDTQYF. As DNA, the CDR3 is TGTGCCAGCAGCGTAGCTTGGGGGGGCACAGATACGCAGTATTTT.

The chain is built from TRBV15 and TRBJ2-7, with D perhaps TRBD2 (5 bases). CDR3 length: 15 residues. Germline V gene sequence: CDR1 LNHNV, CDR2 YYDKDF (reference sequence). V gave up 2 bases and J gave up 1 base, with 12 bases separating them. The chain's CDR3 is CATSRTTSGSYEQYF. Written as DNA, the CDR3 is TGTGCCACCAGCAGAACCACATCGGGGTCCTACGAGCAGTACTTC.

CDR3 nucleotide sequence: TGTGCCACCAGTGATTCGGGGGCCGGCGTTCAGACCCAGTACTTC. Protein sequence: CATSDSGAGVQTQYF. The V and J genes are TRBV24-1 and TRBJ2-5; D is possibly TRBD1 or TRBD2 (6 bases each). Per the germline V gene, CDR1 is KGHDR and CDR2 is SFDVKD. Between the trimmed V and J ends, which lost 2 bases and 6 bases, there was a span of 15 bases. There are 15 residues in the CDR3.

V usage is TRBV5-4 and J usage is TRBJ1-1; no firm D call. This CDR3 region has 15 residues. The V gene's germline CDR1 is SGHNT and CDR2 YYREEE (reference sequence). V dropped 2 bases and J dropped 1 base, with 12 bases sitting between them. For the CDR3, the DNA is TGTGCCAGCAGCTTTGAGGGTATCAAGAACACTGAAGCTTTCTTT. It is translated as CASSFEGIKNTEAFF.

The chain links TRBV7-9 to TRBJ2-3; 7 bases map to TRBD1. Looked up from germline, CDR1 is SEHNR and CDR2 is FQNEAQ (reference sequence). Trimming took 1 base from V and 5 from J; bases not matched to a gene: 9. The length of the CDR3 is 16 residues. The CDR3 DNA is TGTGCCAGCAGCTTAGACAGGGGCCCTAGGGGAGATACGCAGTATTTT. Translated: CASSLDRGPRGDTQYF.

This rearrangement joins TRBV5-1 to TRBJ2-3; 12 bases are a match to TRBD2. In germline, CDR1 is SGHRS, CDR2 YFSETQ. The CDR3 loop spans 15 amino acids. V lost 5 bases and J lost 0; bases outside the gene matches: 1. CDR3 bases: TGCGCCAGCAGACTAGCGGGAGGTAGCACAGATACGCAGTATTTT. Its translation: CASRLAGGSTDTQYF. The full variable domain, with the rest looked up from reference TRBV5-1 and TRBJ2-3, is KAGVTQTPRYLIKTRGQQVTLSCSPISGHRSVSWYQQTPGQGLQFLFEYFSETQRNKGNFPGRFSGRQFSNSRSEMNVSTLELGDSALYLCASRLAGGSTDTQYFGPGTRLTVL.

CDR3 sequence reads: CAWSPGFFSGQLYGYTF. Written as DNA, the CDR3 is TGTGCCTGGAGTCCGGGGTTTTTCTCGGGACAACTCTATGGCTACACCTTC. The chain links TRBV30 to TRBJ1-2, with D possibly matching TRBD1 (6 bases). Germline-derived CDR1 and CDR2 are GTSNPN and SVGIG (reference sequence). The CDR3 is 17 residues long. V dropped 2 bases and J dropped 4 bases, with 23 bases sitting between them.

The chain is built from TRBV6-5 and TRBJ1-2, with D uncertain. CDR1 and CDR2 from the germline V gene are MNHEY and SVGAGI. V gave up 6 bases and J gave up 5 bases, with 13 bases separating them. The CDR3 contains 13 residues. The CDR3 is CASSLGPLYGYTF. CDR3 coding DNA: TGTGCCAGCAGCTTAGGACCGCTATATGGCTACACCTTC.

The J gene is TRBJ2-3, the V gene TRBV3-1 (or the pseudogene TRBV3-2); tentatively, D is TRBD1 (6 bases). Germline V gives CDR1 LGHDT, CDR2 YNNKEL (reference sequence). V was shortened by 4 bases and J by 2 bases, with 13 bases between the two germline ends. The CDR3 covers 15 residues. This chain's CDR3 is CASSLRDTYTDTQYF. The CDR3 coding sequence is TGTGCCAGCAGCCTCCGGGACACCTACACAGATACGCAGTATTTT.

The chain links TRBV5-4 to TRBJ1-1, with TRBD1 identical over 7 bases. The CDR3 contains 12 residues. Trimming removed 4 bases from V and 7 bases from J; junction bases left unmatched: 4. Germline V gives CDR1 SGHNT, CDR2 YYREEE (reference sequence). The DNA for the CDR3 is TGTGCCAGCAGCATATGGACAGGTGAAGCTTTCTTT. It translates to CASSIWTGEAFF.

The chain is built from TRBV30 and TRBJ1-5; D uncertain. Trimming removed 7 bases from V and 2 bases from J, with 15 bases in between. Germline CDR1 is GTSNPN and CDR2 is SVGIG (reference sequence). This CDR3 spans 14 amino acids. CDR3 amino acids: CASSPDTRNQPQHF. The CDR3 DNA reads TGTGCCTCCTCCCCCGACACGCGCAATCAGCCCCAGCATTTT. The full variable domain, in which reference TRBV30 and TRBJ1-5 provide the parts outside the CDR3, is SQTIHQWPATLVQPVGSPLSLECTVEGTSNPNLYWYRQAAGRGLQLLFYSVGIGQISSEVPQNLSASRPQDRQFILSSKKLLLSDSGFYLCASSPDTRNQPQHFGDGTRLSIL.

The chain is built from TRBV7-3 and TRBJ1-2; D is ambiguous. CDR3 length: 13 residues. Trimming left V 4 bases short and J 4 bases short, with 10 bases between. Looked up from germline, CDR1 is SGHTA and CDR2 is FQGTGA. CDR3 DNA sequence: TGTGCCAGCAGCTCCCACGGACTCTATGGCTACACCTTC. It is translated as CASSSHGLYGYTF.

This rearrangement joins TRBV6-6 to TRBJ1-2; 8 bases align to TRBD1. This CDR3 has 14 amino acids. The germline gives CDR1 MNHNY, CDR2 SVGAGI (reference sequence). The ends lost 0 bases at V and 5 bases at J; junction bases unmatched: 2. CDR3 region: CASSYSQGVYGYTF. The DNA for the CDR3 is TGTGCCAGCAGTTACTCACAGGGGGTATATGGCTACACCTTC.

The J gene is TRBJ2-5, the V gene TRBV7-8; the D gene could be TRBD1 or TRBD2 (5 bases each). The germline V and J ends were trimmed by 5 bases and 3 bases, with 10 bases remaining between them. Germline V CDR1 and CDR2: SGHVS, FQNEAQ. CDR3 length: 13 residues. CDR3 region: CASSRGPEETQYF. CDR3 in DNA: TGTGCCAGCAGCCGGGGACCCGAAGAGACCCAGTACTTC.

This sequence joins TRBV6-5 and TRBJ2-7; 13 bases are shared with TRBD2. The CDR3 sequence is 16 residues long. With V trimmed by 4 bases and J by 4 bases, 7 bases remained unmatched. The germline CDR1 and CDR2 sequences are MNHEY and SVGAGI. CDR3 loop: CASSSMTSGRFYEQYF. CDR3 nucleotides: TGTGCCAGCAGTTCTATGACTAGCGGGAGGTTTTACGAGCAGTACTTC.

The chain joins TRBV29-1 to TRBJ2-5; tentative D call: TRBD1 (7 bases). Germline CDR1 SQVTM, CDR2 ANQGSEA. With 4 bases removed from V and 4 bases from J, the gap between germline ends came to 10 bases. The CDR3 loop spans 12 amino acids. CDR3 DNA sequence: TGCAGCGTTGGACAGGGACTAGAGACCCAGTACTTC. Residues: CSVGQGLETQYF.

This clone occurred once. Here the CDR3 reads CASSLAQGTSEQFF. The CDR3, as DNA: TGTGCCAGCAGTTTAGCACAGGGAACCAGTGAGCAGTTCTTC. The chain employs TRBV27 and TRBJ2-1; tentative D call: TRBD1 (6 bases). The CDR3 contains 14 residues. With 2 bases removed from V and 9 bases from J, the gap between germline ends came to 14 bases. CDR1 is MNHEY and CDR2 is SMNVEV in the germline V gene (reference sequence).